Shown below are 9 T cell receptor beta chains from a single sample sequenced in a study of control samples from healthy donors and cancer patients. Assay used: immunoSEQ multiplex PCR; TCRdb lists only in-frame clones, some missing. The repertoire holds over 70,000 clones, with around 90% as singletons. Source material: blood. These receptors were taken from a woman aged 55-69 years in good health.

The chain employs TRBV24-1 and TRBJ2-7, with D possibly matching TRBD2 (6 bases). The germline V gene encodes CDR1 KGHDR and CDR2 SFDVKD. The V and J ends lost 0 bases and 6 bases respectively, with 23 bases between them. This CDR3 has 18 residues. This CDR3 reads CATSDLPCGDGTPLEQYF. CDR3 nucleotides: TGTGCCACCAGTGATTTGCCCTGCGGTGACGGGACTCCTCTCGAGCAGTACTTC.

The chain has TRBV19 and TRBJ2-1, with TRBD2 identical over 13 bases. Germline assignment: CDR1 LNHDA and CDR2 SQIVND (reference sequence). The CDR3 has 14 amino acids. V was clipped by 5 bases and J by 15 bases; unmatched bases: 10. DNA of the CDR3: TGTGCCAGTAGTCCTGGGACTAGCGGGACCTCGTGGTTCTTC. Protein product: CASSPGTSGTSWFF.

The chain has TRBV5-4 and TRBJ1-4; D is possibly TRBD1 (6 bases). V lost 0 bases and J 4 bases, leaving 13 bases between the germline ends. Germline lookup yields CDR1 SGHNT and CDR2 YYREEE (reference sequence). The CDR3 runs 16 residues. The CDR3 loop reads CASSLGTAIDNEKLFF. The CDR3 nucleotides read TGTGCCAGCAGCTTGGGGACAGCTATCGATAATGAAAAACTGTTTTTT.

This sequence joins TRBV28 and TRBJ1-1, with D maybe TRBD1 (6 bases). Looked up from germline, CDR1 is MDHEN and CDR2 is SYDVKM. With 10 bases removed from V and 7 bases from J, the gap between germline ends came to 19 bases. The CDR3 runs to 13 residues. The CDR3 DNA reads TGTGCCACGCGTCATTGGGGGCAGGTTGAAGCTTTCTTT. Translating gives CATRHWGQVEAFF.

The chain combines TRBV28 with TRBJ1-2, with a tentative D call TRBD1 (5 bases). The CDR3 covers 14 residues. Germline CDR1 MDHEN, CDR2 SYDVKM. V shed 2 bases and J shed 7 bases, with 14 bases lying between them. CDR3 region: CASSLAGVVGGYTF. For the CDR3, the DNA is TGTGCCAGCAGTTTAGCGGGGGTGGTCGGTGGCTACACCTTC.

The rearrangement uses TRBV7-9 and TRBJ1-1, with D possibly TRBD1 on 5 matching bases. V gave up 2 bases and J gave up 0 bases, with 13 bases separating them. The CDR3 is made up of 16 amino acids. CDR1 and CDR2 from the germline V gene are SEHNR and FQNEAQ (reference sequence). The CDR3 nucleotides are TGTGCCAGCAGCTTATTGGGGGTCGTCCTGAACACTGAAGCTTTCTTT. Protein product: CASSLLGVVLNTEAFF.

This clone occurred once. This rearrangement joins TRBV27 to TRBJ2-7; TRBD2 agrees at 11 bases. The CDR3 loop spans 14 amino acids. CDR1 and CDR2 from the germline V gene are MNHEY and SMNVEV (reference sequence). V lost 4 bases, J lost 12 bases, and 11 bases stayed unmatched. The CDR3 protein is CASSSTLAGAVRYF. The CDR3, as DNA: TGTGCCAGCAGTTCCACACTAGCGGGAGCCGTTCGGTACTTC.

This CDR3 reads CASMAADTQYF. The DNA for the CDR3 is TGTGCCAGCATGGCCGCGGATACGCAGTATTTT. The rearrangement uses TRBV28 and TRBJ2-3; the D is unclear. Germline values: CDR1 MDHEN, CDR2 SYDVKM. This CDR3 has 11 amino acids. V lost 7 bases and J 6 bases, leaving 8 bases between the germline ends.

The CDR3 protein is CASSLRGGGRGNEQFF. The CDR3 DNA follows: TGTGCCAGCAGCCTAAGGGGAGGGGGCCGGGGTAATGAGCAGTTCTTC. The V and J genes are TRBV9 and TRBJ2-1; possibly TRBD1 or TRBD2 for D (7 bases each). Trimming took off 4 bases at V and 7 bases at J, with 21 bases between the two ends. The CDR3 has 16 residues. CDR1 is SGDLS and CDR2 is YYNGEE in the germline V gene.